The TCR beta chain under discussion was sequenced for a study of blood T cell repertoires in COVID-19. Under the authors' procedure: Amplification of reference gene primers provided the estimated nucleated cell counts. Measured with immunoSEQ multiplex PCR; TCRdb has only the in-frame clones, and not every one. For V, J and clone size, that table is used; D and trimming come from the DNA. This table has roughly 43,000 clones, 88% appearing once. V lost 4 bases to trimming and J lost 5 bases; unmatched junction nucleotides: 5. Germline assignment: CDR1 MGHRA and CDR2 YSYEKL. CDR3 length: 15 residues. The chain carries TRBV4-1 and TRBJ2-7, with 13 bases lining up with TRBD2. Sequencing was carried out using peripheral blood. The sequence was obtained from a human donor in a cohort sampled during active COVID-19. The CDR3 here is CASSPSGTSGDEQYF. The CDR3 nucleotides are TGCGCCAGCAGCCCTTCCGGGACTAGCGGGGACGAGCAGTACTTC.